Presented here are 11 T cell receptor beta chains from one specimen sequenced in a study of T cells in Graves' hyperthyroidism and ophthalmopathy. Amplification of TCR beta CDR3 regions used RNA as the template. HTBI primers were used for first-round RT-PCR of the TCR CDR3. From the multiplex PCR reads, TCRdb called clonotypes with MiXCR, one entry per CDR3 protein. The data hold 300,000 to 450,000 distinct CDR3 sequences, with around 14% observed a single time. Specimen: blood. These TCRs come from a young woman with Graves' hyperthyroidism.

This clonotype was recorded many times. This chain joins TRBV7-9 and TRBJ1-5; D perhaps matches TRBD1 (6 bases). The CDR3 length is 20 residues. V shed 1 base and J shed 5 bases, with 27 bases lying between them. Germline CDR1 is SEHNR and CDR2 is FQNEAQ (reference sequence). CDR3 DNA sequence: TGTGCCAGCAGCTTAGTAACCCCCTGGGCAGGGGAGGCCAACCATCAGCCCCAGCATTTT. It yields the protein CASSLVTPWAGEANHQPQHF.

This clonotype was seen at least ten times. The chain has TRBV28 and TRBJ1-1, with unresolved D. The CDR3 is 11 residues long. The V and J ends lost 6 bases and 3 bases respectively, with 5 bases between them. Germline values: CDR1 MDHEN, CDR2 SYDVKM. CDR3 in DNA: TGTGCCAGCAGCATCCACACTGAAGCTTTCTTT. Translation gives CASSIHTEAFF.

The chain carries TRBV24-1 and TRBJ2-1; TRBD2 matches at 7 bases. V shed 3 bases, J shed 2 bases, and the junction held 6 bases outside the gene matches. Germline CDR1 and CDR2: KGHDR and SFDVKD. The CDR3 spans 16 residues. CDR3 protein: CATSDQSGAPYNEQFF. DNA for the CDR3: TGTGCCACCAGTGATCAAAGCGGGGCCCCCTACAATGAGCAGTTCTTC.

This clonotype appeared many times. The CDR3 region is CATNGGMTDTQYF. The CDR3 region has the DNA TGTGCCACCAATGGGGGTATGACAGATACGCAGTATTTT. The chain has TRBV15 and TRBJ2-3; perhaps D is TRBD1 or TRBD2 (5 bases each). The CDR3 runs to 13 residues. Trimming stripped 7 bases from V and 3 bases from J, with 11 bases between. Germline assignment: CDR1 LNHNV and CDR2 YYDKDF (reference sequence). Full variable domain (outside the CDR3, taken from reference TRBV15 and TRBJ2-3): DAMVIQNPRYQVTQFGKPVTLSCSQTLNHNVMYWYQQKSSQAPKLLFHYYDKDFNNEADTPDNFQSRRPNTSFCFLDIRSPGLGDTAMYLCATNGGMTDTQYFGPGTRLTVL.

In its sample, this clonotype was seen many times. The chain is built from TRBV24-1 and TRBJ2-5; D is unclear. CDR1 is KGHDR and CDR2 is SFDVKD in the germline V gene. Trimming took off 4 bases at V and 2 bases at J, with 4 bases between the two ends. The CDR3 is made up of 12 amino acids. The CDR3: CATSEEQETQYF. CDR3 nucleotides: TGTGCCACCAGTGAGGAGCAAGAGACCCAGTACTTC.

The chain carries TRBV7-2 and TRBJ2-2; 11 nucleotides agree with TRBD2. The CDR3 has 15 amino acids. Per the germline V gene, CDR1 is SGHTA and CDR2 is FQGNSA. Trimming cost V 7 bases and J 3 bases; bases outside gene matches: 4. The CDR3 DNA follows: TGTGCCAGCACACCGGGACTAGCGGACACCGGGGAGCTGTTTTTT. Its protein is CASTPGLADTGELFF. The full variable domain, rest sourced from reference TRBV7-2 and TRBJ2-2, is GAGVSQSPSNKVTEKGKDVELRCDPISGHTALYWYRQSLGQGLEFLIYFQGNSAPDKSGLPSDRFSAERTGGSVSTLTIQRTQQEDSAVYLCASTPGLADTGELFFGEGSRLTVL.

This clonotype was observed at least ten times. The CDR3 spells CASSFGLTYEQYF. The CDR3 region has the DNA TGCGCCAGCAGCTTCGGACTAACCTACGAGCAGTACTTC. This chain uses TRBV5-1 with TRBJ2-7, with a weak D call TRBD2 (6 bases). With 2 bases removed from V and 2 bases from J, the gap between germline ends came to 8 bases. The germline V gene has CDR1 SGHRS and CDR2 YFSETQ. This CDR3 is built from 13 residues. Complete variable domain (other parts from reference TRBV5-1 and TRBJ2-7): KAGVTQTPRYLIKTRGQQVTLSCSPISGHRSVSWYQQTPGQGLQFLFEYFSETQRNKGNFPGRFSGRQFSNSRSEMNVSTLELGDSALYLCASSFGLTYEQYFGPGTRLTVT.

A word on this clonotype: One base away lies a much larger clone, so this may be a sequencing read error. The CDR3 protein is CASGLGFGVNIGELFF. The CDR3 coding sequence is TGTGCTAGTGGTTTGGGTTTCGGGGTAAACATCGGGGAGCTGTTTTTT. This chain joins TRBV12-5 and TRBJ2-2, with D perhaps TRBD2 (5 bases). Per germline, CDR1 LGHNT and CDR2 FRNRAP. The CDR3 runs 16 residues.

The table lists this clonotype with many counts. The genes are TRBV2 and TRBJ1-5, with 11 nucleotides matching TRBD1. This CDR3 comprises 15 residues. Germline loops: CDR1 SNHLY, CDR2 FYNNEI. V shed 6 bases and J 3 bases; nucleotides not matched to a gene: 4. CDR3 loop: CASRGQGGFNQPQHF. The CDR3 nucleotides read TGTGCCAGCAGGGGACAGGGGGGTTTCAATCAGCCCCAGCATTTT.

This clonotype showed up many times. The CDR3 reads CAISEPQGELGYGYTF. Written as DNA, the CDR3 is TGTGCCATCAGTGAGCCGCAAGGGGAGTTAGGCTATGGCTACACCTTC. This chain links TRBV10-3 with TRBJ1-2; weak D call: TRBD1 (5 bases). Trimming left V 2 bases short and J 4 bases short, with 17 bases between. This CDR3 has 16 residues. CDR1 is ENHRY, CDR2 SYGVKD, per germline.

This clonotype was recorded many times. The chain couples TRBV3-1 to TRBJ1-1; possible D gene TRBD1, 5 bases. Germline loops: CDR1 LGHDT, CDR2 YNNKEL (reference sequence). V lost 5 bases, J lost 11 bases, and 15 bases lay in between. This CDR3 spans 12 amino acids. CDR3 DNA sequence: TGTGCCAGCAGCTCCGGGACTACTAGCGCTTTCTTT. Its translation is CASSSGTTSAFF. Full variable domain (outside the CDR3, taken from reference TRBV3-1 and TRBJ1-1): DTAVSQTPKYLVTQMGNDKSIKCEQNLGHDTMYWYKQDSKKFLKIMFSYNNKELIINETVPNRFSPKSPDKAHLNLHINSLELGDSAVYFCASSSGTTSAFFGQGTRLTVV.